A single sample is the source of the 3 T cell receptor beta chains below, sequenced in a study of shared clonotypes between healthy human individuals. Generated by immunoSEQ multiplex PCR, the TCRdb table keeps only in-frame clones and is missing some. This repertoire shows some 530,000 clones, approximately 80% found once; its top ten account for 12%. Sequencing input: PBMCs. All receptors come from a woman aged 40 to 49 in good health. Some clones in this sample may be carry-over from other donors' samples.

In this sample, this clone turned up a few times. The chain employs TRBV11-2 and TRBJ1-1, with 10 bases fitting TRBD1. CDR1 and CDR2 from the germline V gene are SGHAT and FQNNGV. The CDR3 sequence is 14 residues long. Unmatched junction bases numbered 11, after V lost 5 bases and J lost 11 bases. CDR3: CASSRNRQGAVAFF. As DNA, the CDR3 is TGTGCCAGCAGCCGAAATAGACAGGGGGCTGTGGCTTTCTTT.

A single count supports this clone. The V and J genes are TRBV7-2 and TRBJ2-3, with D perhaps TRBD1 or TRBD2 (5 bases each). This CDR3 spans 16 amino acids. Per the germline V gene, CDR1 is SGHTA and CDR2 is FQGNSA. V was pared by 3 bases and J by 0 bases, with 13 bases between. The CDR3 spells CASSFERDLSTDTQYF. CDR3 sequence (DNA): TGTGCCAGCAGCTTTGAAAGGGACCTTAGCACAGATACGCAGTATTTT. Complete variable domain (other parts from reference TRBV7-2 and TRBJ2-3): GAGVSQSPSNKVTEKGKDVELRCDPISGHTALYWYRQSLGQGLEFLIYFQGNSAPDKSGLPSDRFSAERTGGSVSTLTIQRTQQEDSAVYLCASSFERDLSTDTQYFGPGTRLTVL.

J is TRBJ2-1 and V is TRBV11-2; weak D call: TRBD1 (5 bases). Germline V gives CDR1 SGHAT, CDR2 FQNNGV. Trimming shortened V by 3 bases and J by 5 bases, and 11 bases separated the two germline ends. The CDR3 covers 14 residues. The CDR3 DNA sequence: TGTGCCAGCAGCTTCTGGAAAGGGGACAATGAGCAGTTCTTC. Translating gives CASSFWKGDNEQFF.